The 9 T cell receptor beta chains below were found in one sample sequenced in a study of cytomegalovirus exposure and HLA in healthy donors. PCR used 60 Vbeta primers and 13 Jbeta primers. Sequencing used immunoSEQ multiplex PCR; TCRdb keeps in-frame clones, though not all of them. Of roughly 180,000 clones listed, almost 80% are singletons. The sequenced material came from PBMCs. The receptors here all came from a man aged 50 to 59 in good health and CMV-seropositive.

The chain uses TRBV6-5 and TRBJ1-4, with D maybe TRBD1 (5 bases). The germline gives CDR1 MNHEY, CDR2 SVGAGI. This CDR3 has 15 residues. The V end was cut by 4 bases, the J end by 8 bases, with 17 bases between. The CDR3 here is CASSSRRGEREKLFF. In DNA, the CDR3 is TGTGCCAGCAGTTCCCGGCGGGGGGAGAGGGAAAAACTGTTTTTT.

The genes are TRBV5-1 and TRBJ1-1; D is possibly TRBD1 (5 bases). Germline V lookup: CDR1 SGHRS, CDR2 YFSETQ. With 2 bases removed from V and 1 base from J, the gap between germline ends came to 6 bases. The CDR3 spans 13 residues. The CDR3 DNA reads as TGCGCCAGCAGCTTAAGGGGGAACACTGAAGCTTTCTTT. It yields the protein CASSLRGNTEAFF.

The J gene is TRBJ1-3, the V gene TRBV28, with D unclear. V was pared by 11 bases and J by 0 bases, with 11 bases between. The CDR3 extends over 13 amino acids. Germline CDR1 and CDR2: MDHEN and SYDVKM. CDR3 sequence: CAAFRSSGNTIYF. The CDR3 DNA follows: TGTGCCGCGTTTCGGAGCTCTGGAAACACCATATATTTT.

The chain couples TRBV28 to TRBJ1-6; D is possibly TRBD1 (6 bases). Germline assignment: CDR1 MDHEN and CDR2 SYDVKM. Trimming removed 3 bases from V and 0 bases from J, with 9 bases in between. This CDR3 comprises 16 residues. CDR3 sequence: CASSLDSSSYNSPLHF. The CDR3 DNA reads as TGTGCCAGCAGTTTGGACAGTAGCTCCTATAATTCACCCCTCCACTTT.

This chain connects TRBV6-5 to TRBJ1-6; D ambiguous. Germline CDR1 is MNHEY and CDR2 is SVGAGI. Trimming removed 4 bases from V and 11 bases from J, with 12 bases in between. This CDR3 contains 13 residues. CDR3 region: CASSSRPQAPLHF. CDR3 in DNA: TGTGCCAGCAGTTCCCGACCCCAGGCACCCCTCCACTTT.

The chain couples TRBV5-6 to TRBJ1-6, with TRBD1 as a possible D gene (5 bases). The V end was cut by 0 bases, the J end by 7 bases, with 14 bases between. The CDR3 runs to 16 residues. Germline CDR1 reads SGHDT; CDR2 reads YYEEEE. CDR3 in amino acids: CASSLVSQGHNSPLHF. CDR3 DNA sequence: TGTGCCAGCAGCTTGGTATCTCAGGGCCACAATTCACCCCTCCACTTT. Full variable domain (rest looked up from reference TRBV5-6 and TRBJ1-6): DAGVTQSPTHLIKTRGQQVTLRCSPKSGHDTVSWYQQALGQGPQFIFQYYEEEERQRGNFPDRFSGHQFPNYSSELNVNALLLGDSALYLCASSLVSQGHNSPLHFGNGTRLTVT.

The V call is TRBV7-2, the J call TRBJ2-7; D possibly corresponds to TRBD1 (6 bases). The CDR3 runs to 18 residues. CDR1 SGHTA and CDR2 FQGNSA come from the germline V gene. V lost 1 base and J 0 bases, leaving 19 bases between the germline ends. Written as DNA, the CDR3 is TGTGCCAGCAGCTTAGAAATGTCGGGACACAAAGACTCCTACGAGCAGTACTTC. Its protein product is CASSLEMSGHKDSYEQYF. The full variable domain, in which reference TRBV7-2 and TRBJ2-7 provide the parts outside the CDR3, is GAGVSQSPSNKVTEKGKDVELRCDPISGHTALYWYRQSLGQGLEFLIYFQGNSAPDKSGLPSDRFSAERTGGSVSTLTIQRTQQEDSAVYLCASSLEMSGHKDSYEQYFGPGTRLTVT.

The CDR3 spells CASSHTDRMNTEAFF. For the CDR3, the DNA is TGCGCCAGCAGCCACACGGACAGAATGAACACTGAAGCTTTCTTT. This chain connects TRBV4-1 to TRBJ1-1; D possibly corresponds to TRBD1 (6 bases). V was pared by 3 bases and J by 0 bases, with 11 bases between. Per germline, CDR1 MGHRA and CDR2 YSYEKL. This CDR3 region has 15 residues.

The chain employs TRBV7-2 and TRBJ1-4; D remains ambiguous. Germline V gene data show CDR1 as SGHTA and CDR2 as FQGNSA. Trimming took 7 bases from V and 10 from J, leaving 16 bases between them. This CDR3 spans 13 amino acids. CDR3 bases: TGTGCCAGCAACCATGATGGTGGCGGAAAACTGTTTTTT. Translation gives CASNHDGGGKLFF.